Sequencing of this T cell receptor (beta chain) was carried out in a study of cytomegalovirus exposure and HLA in healthy donors. Study-wide findings and caveats: A later look showed TCR association rates differing by HLA locus, highest for DRB1 and lowest for HLA-C. High specificity and sensitivity for cytomegalovirus status were reported for the classifier. Across donors, sequencing depth was assumed by presence/absence analyses to be roughly uniform. A later analysis showed that HLA-associated TCR beta chains had undergone more clonal expansion than equally common others.

The CDR3 has 16 residues. CDR1 is MNHEY and CDR2 is SMNVEV in the germline V gene (reference sequence). Losses at the gene ends were 3 bases for V and 1 base for J; bases not matched to a gene: 6. Use of 60 Vbeta and 13 Jbeta primers characterized the PCR. The table came from immunoSEQ multiplex PCR; TCRdb's copy has only in-frame clones and leaves some out. The sample holds approximately 130,000 clones, approximately 78% seen once. Concerning this clone itself: Antigen: not known.

This clonotype was obtained from a woman between 50 and 59 years old in good health and CMV-seropositive. This chain links TRBV27 with TRBJ2-4; 7 positions match TRBD1. What was sequenced was PBMCs. CDR3 DNA sequence: TGTGCCAGCAGTTTCCTACAGGGGTACGCCAAAAACATTCAGTACTTC. Protein: CASSFLQGYAKNIQYF.